Only a few counts were recorded for the clone carrying this T cell receptor beta chain. The V gene's germline CDR1 is GTSNPN and CDR2 SVGIG (reference sequence). The CDR3 runs 12 residues. Between the trimmed V and J ends, which lost 0 bases and 2 bases, there was a span of 5 bases. This sample is part of a study of blood T cell repertoires in COVID-19. The wider study: The United States, Italy and Spain provided the acute and convalescent COVID-19 samples. T cells, B-cell-depleted T cells, or PBMCs provided the cDNA or gDNA that served as material.

In the authors' workflow: The assay estimated nucleated cells by amplifying reference gene primers. Generated by immunoSEQ multiplex PCR, the TCRdb table keeps only in-frame clones and is missing some. D and trimming were read from the DNA, whereas the V and J calls and clone size are those reported in that table. The sample comprises about 74,000 clones, less than 90% of which are singletons, and 8.5% to 10% rests with the top ten. This clonotype was obtained from a man over 45 with active COVID-19. The sample consisted of peripheral blood. The V gene is TRBV30, the J gene TRBJ2-7, with a possible D match to TRBD1 (5 bases). The CDR3 spells CAWSVGAYEQYF. The CDR3 DNA is TGTGCCTGGAGTGTAGGGGCCTACGAGCAGTACTTC.